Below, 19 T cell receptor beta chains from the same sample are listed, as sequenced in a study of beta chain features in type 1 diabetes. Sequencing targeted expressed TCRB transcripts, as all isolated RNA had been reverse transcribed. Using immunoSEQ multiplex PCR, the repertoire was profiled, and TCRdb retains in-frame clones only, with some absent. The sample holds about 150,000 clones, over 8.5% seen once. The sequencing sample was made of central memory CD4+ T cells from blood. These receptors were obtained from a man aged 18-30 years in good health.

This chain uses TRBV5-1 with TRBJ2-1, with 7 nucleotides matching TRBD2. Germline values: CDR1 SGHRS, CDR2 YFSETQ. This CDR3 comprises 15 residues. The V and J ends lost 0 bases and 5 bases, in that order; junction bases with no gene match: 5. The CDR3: CASSLGAGSNNEQFF. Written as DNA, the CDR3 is TGCGCCAGCAGCTTGGGAGCGGGGAGTAACAATGAGCAGTTCTTC.

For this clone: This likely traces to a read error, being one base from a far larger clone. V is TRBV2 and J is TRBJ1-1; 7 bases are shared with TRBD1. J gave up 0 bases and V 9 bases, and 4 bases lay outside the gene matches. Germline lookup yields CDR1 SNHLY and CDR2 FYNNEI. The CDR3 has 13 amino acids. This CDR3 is CARRTGVNTEAFF. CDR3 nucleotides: TGTGCCAGAAGGACAGGAGTGAACACTGAAGCTTTCTTT.

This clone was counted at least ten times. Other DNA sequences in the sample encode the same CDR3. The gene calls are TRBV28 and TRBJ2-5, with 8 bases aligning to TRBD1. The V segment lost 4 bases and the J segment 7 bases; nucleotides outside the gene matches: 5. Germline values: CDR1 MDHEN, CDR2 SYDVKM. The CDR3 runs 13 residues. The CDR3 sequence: CASSSGQGRTQYF. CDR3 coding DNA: TGTGCCAGCAGTTCCGGACAGGGACGGACCCAGTACTTC.

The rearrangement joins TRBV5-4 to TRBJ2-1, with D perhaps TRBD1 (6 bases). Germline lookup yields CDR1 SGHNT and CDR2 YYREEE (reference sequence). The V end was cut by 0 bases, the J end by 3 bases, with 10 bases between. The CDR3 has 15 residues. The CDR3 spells CASSLAQGFYNEQFF. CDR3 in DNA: TGTGCCAGCAGCTTGGCACAGGGATTCTACAATGAGCAGTTCTTC.

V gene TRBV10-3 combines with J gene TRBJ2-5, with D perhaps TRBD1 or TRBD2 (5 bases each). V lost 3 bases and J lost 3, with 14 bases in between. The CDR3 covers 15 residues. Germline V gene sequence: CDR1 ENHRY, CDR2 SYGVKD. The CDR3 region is CAISDSGTVKETQYF. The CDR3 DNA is TGTGCCATCAGTGATTCCGGGACGGTTAAAGAGACCCAGTACTTC.

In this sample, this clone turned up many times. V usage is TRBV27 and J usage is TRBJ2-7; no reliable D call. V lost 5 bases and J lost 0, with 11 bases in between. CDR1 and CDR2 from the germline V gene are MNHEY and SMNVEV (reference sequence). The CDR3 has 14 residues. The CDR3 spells CASSPRTGSYEQYF. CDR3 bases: TGTGCCAGCAGTCCTCGGACCGGCTCCTACGAGCAGTACTTC.

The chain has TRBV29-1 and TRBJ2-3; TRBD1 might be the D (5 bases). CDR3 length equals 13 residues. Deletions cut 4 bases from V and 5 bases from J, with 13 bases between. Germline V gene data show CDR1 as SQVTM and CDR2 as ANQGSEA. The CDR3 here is CSVGLGVGDTQYF. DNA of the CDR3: TGCAGCGTTGGTTTAGGGGTTGGAGATACGCAGTATTTT.

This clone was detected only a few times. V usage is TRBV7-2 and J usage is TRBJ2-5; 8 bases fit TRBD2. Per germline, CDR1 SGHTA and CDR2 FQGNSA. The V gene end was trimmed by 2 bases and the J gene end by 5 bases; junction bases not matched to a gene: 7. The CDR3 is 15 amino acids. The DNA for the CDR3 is TGTGCCAGCAGCTTAACTCGCGGGAGGTATGAGACCCAGTACTTC. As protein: CASSLTRGRYETQYF.

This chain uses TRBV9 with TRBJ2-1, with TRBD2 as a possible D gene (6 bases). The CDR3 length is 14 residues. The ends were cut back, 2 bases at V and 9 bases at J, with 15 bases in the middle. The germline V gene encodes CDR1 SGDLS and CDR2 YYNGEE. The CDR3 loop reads CASSVEPQGGEQFF. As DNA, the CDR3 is TGTGCCAGCAGCGTTGAGCCCCAGGGAGGTGAGCAGTTCTTC.

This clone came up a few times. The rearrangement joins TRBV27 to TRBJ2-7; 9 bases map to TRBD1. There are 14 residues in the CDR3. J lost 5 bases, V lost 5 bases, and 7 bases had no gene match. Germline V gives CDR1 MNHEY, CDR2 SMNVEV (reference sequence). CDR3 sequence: CASSLGQGRNEQYF. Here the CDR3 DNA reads TGTGCCAGCAGTCTAGGACAGGGGCGCAACGAGCAGTACTTC.

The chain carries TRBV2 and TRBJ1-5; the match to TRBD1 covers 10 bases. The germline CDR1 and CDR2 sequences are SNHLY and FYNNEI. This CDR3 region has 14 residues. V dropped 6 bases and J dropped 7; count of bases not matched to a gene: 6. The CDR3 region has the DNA TGTGCCAGCAGGGCCGGGACAGGGGCCCAGCCCCAGCATTTT. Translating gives CASRAGTGAQPQHF.

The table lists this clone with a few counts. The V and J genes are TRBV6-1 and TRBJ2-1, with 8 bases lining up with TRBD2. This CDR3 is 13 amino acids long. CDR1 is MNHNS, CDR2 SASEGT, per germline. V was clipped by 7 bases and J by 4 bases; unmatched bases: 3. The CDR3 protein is CASTPSGYNEQFF. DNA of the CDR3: TGTGCCAGCACCCCTAGCGGGTACAATGAGCAGTTCTTC.

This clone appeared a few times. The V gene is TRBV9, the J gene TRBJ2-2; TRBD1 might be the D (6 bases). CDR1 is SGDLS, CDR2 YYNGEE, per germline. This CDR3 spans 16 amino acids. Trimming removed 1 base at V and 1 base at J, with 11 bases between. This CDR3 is CASSVLGTRNTGELFF. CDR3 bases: TGTGCCAGCAGCGTATTGGGGACACGGAACACCGGGGAGCTGTTTTTT.

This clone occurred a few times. CDR3 sequence (DNA): TGCGCCAGCAGCCAAGATATCCAGGGGGGGACTGAAGCTTTCTTT. Its translation: CASSQDIQGGTEAFF. This sequence joins TRBV4-3 and TRBJ1-1, with TRBD1 matching 7 bases. From germline, CDR1 is LGHNA and CDR2 YSLEER. The CDR3 totals 15 residues. The junction had 6 bases not matched to a gene; V was cut back by 0 bases and J by 5 bases.

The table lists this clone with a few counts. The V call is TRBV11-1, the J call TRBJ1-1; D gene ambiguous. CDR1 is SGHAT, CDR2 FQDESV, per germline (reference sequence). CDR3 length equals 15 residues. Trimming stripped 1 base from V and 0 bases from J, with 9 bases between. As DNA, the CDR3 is TGTGCCAGCAGCTTAGAGCCCGGGCTGAACACTGAAGCTTTCTTT. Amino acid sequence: CASSLEPGLNTEAFF. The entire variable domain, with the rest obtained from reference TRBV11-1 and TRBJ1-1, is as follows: EAEVAQSPRYKITEKSQAVAFWCDPISGHATLYWYRQILGQGPELLVQFQDESVVDDSQLPKDRFSAERLKGVDSTLKIQPAELGDSAMYLCASSLEPGLNTEAFFGQGTRLTVV.

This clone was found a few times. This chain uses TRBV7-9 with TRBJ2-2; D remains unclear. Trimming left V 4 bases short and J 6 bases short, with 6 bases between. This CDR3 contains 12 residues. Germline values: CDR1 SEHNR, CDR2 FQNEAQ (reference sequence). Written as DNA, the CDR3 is TGTGCCAGCAGCTCCCGGGCCGGGGAGCTGTTTTTT. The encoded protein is CASSSRAGELFF.

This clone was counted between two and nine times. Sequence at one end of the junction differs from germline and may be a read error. The CDR3 bases are TGTGCCAGCAGCCTCCGGGACACCTTTCACTTC. It encodes CASSLRDTFHF. The chain combines TRBV7-2 with TRBJ2-5; D may be TRBD1 (6 bases). The length of the CDR3 is 11 residues. CDR1 SGHTA and CDR2 FQGNSA come from the germline V gene.

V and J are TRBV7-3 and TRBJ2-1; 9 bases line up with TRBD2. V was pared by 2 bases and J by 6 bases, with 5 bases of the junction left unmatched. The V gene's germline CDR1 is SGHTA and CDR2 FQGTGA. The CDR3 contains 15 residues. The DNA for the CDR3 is TGTGCCAGCAGCTTACGGCTAGCGGGGTCCAATGAGCAGTTCTTC. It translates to CASSLRLAGSNEQFF.

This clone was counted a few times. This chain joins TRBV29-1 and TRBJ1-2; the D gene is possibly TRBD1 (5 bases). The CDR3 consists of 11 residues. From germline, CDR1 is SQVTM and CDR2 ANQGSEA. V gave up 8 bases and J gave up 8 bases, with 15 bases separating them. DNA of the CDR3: TGCAGCCTGAAGGCAGGGCGAGGCTACACCTTC. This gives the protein CSLKAGRGYTF.